The clone carrying this TCR beta chain was detected only a few times. Its antigen is as yet unknown. TCRdb re-called the reads through MiXCR, storing one row per CDR3 protein. The sample has 150,000 to 200,000 distinct CDR3 sequences; roughly 9% are singletons. This sample is part of a study of T cell repertoires in cytomegalovirus infection. The overall study: CMV infection plus the matching HLA type was flagged by public TCR beta signatures. The study's findings and limits: Dominant in the ex vivo response were TCR beta clonotypes restricted by HLA-C and specific for CMV.

Germline-derived CDR1 and CDR2 are SGDLS and YYNGEE. The CDR3 length is 14 residues. The germline V and J ends were trimmed by 0 bases and 6 bases, with 9 bases remaining between them. V usage is TRBV9 and J usage is TRBJ2-2, with D uncertain. The sequence derives from a human donor in good health (CMV status not recorded). Some clones in this sample may be carry-over from other donors' samples. Sequenced material: PBMCs. The CDR3 spells CASSVAPEPGELFF. CDR3 nucleotides: TGTGCCAGCAGCGTAGCTCCCGAGCCCGGGGAGCTGTTTTTT.